The entry below describes one T cell receptor (beta chain). This record belongs to a study of blood T cell repertoires in COVID-19. Study-level information: Material from acute and convalescent COVID-19 was sourced from the United States, Italy and Spain. The cDNA or gDNA used as material had been derived from T cells, B-cell-depleted T cells, or PBMCs.

Original analysis: Reference gene primer amplification yielded estimated nucleated cell counts. Assay: immunoSEQ multiplex PCR; the TCRdb copy retains only in-frame clones and omits some. That table furnishes V, J and clone size, whereas the DNA furnished D and trimming. In the table there are some 180,000 clones, about 80% of which are singletons. The ends were cut back, 4 bases at V and 3 bases at J, with 8 bases in the middle. The CDR3 contains 13 residues. Germline values: CDR1 SGHTA, CDR2 FQGNSA. The sequence derives from a woman at least 80 years old with acute or convalescent COVID-19. Sequenced input: peripheral blood. This chain uses TRBV7-2 with TRBJ2-3; no reliable D call. The CDR3 nucleotides are TGTGCCAGCAGCTCAGGTGTTACAGATACGCAGTATTTT. This gives the protein CASSSGVTDTQYF.